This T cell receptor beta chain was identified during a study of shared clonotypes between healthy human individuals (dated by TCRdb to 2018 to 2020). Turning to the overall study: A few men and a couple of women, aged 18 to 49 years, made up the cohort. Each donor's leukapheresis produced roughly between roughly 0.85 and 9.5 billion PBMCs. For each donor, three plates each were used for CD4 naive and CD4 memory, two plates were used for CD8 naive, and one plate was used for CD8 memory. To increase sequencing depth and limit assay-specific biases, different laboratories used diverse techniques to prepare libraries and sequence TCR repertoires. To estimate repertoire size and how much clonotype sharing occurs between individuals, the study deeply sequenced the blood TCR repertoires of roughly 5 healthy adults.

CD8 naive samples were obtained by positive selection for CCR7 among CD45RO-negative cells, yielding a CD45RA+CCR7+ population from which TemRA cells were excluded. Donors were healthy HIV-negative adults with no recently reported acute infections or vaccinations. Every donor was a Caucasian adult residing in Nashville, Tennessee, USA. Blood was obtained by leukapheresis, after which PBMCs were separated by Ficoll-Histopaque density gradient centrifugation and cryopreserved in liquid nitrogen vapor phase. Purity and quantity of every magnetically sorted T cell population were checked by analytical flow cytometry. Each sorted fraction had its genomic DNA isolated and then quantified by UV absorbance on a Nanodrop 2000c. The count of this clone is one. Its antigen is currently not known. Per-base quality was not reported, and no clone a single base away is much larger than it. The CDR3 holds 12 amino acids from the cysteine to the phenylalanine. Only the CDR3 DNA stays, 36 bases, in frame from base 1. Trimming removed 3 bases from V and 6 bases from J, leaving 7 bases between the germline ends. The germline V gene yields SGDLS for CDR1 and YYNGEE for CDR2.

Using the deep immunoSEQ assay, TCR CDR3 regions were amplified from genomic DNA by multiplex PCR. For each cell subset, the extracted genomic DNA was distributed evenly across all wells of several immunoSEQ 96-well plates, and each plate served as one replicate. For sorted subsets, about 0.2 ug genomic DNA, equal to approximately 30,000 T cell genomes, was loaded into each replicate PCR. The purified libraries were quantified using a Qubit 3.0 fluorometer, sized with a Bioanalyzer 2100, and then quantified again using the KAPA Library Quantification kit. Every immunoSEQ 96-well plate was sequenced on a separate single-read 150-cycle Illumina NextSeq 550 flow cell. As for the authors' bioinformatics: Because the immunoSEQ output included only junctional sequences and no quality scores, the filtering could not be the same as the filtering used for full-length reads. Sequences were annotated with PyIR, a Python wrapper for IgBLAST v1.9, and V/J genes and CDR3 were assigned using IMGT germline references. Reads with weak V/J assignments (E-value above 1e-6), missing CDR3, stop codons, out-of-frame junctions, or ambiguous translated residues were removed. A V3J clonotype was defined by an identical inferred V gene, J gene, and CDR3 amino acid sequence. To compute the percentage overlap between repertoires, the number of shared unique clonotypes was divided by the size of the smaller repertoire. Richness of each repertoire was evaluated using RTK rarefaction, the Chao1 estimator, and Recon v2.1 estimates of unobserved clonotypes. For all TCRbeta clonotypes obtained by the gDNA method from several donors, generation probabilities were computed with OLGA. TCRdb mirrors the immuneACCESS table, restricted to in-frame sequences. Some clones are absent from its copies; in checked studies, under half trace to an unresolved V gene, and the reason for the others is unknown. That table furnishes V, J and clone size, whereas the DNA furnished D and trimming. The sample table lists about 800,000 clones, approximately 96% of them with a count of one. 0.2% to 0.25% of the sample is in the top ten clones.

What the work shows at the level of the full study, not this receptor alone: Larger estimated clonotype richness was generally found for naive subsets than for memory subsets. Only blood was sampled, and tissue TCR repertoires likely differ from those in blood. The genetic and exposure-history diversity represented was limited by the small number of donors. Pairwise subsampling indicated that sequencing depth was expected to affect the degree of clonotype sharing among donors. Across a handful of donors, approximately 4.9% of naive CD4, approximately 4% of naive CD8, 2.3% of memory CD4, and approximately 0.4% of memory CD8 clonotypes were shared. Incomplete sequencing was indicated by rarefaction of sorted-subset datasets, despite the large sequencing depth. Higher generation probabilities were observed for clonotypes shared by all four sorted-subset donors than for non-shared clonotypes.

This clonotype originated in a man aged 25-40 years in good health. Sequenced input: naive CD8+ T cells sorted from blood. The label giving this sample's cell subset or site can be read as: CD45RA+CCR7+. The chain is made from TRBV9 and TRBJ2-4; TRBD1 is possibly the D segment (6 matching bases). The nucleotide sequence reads TGTGCCAGCAGCGCGGACAGAAACATTCAGTACTTC. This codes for CASSADRNIQYF.